The 20 T cell receptor beta chains below were found in one sample sequenced in a study of cytomegalovirus exposure and HLA in healthy donors. The repertoire was sequenced with immunoSEQ multiplex PCR; TCRdb's copy has only in-frame clones and lacks some. The table shows 97,000 or so clones, with roughly nine tenths occurring only once. Source material: PBMCs. The receptors here all came from a man between 18 and 29 years old in good health and CMV-seropositive.

This clone was observed a handful of times. V and J are TRBV7-9 and TRBJ2-7; TRBD1 matches 8 bases. CDR1 and CDR2 from the germline V gene are SEHNR and FQNEAQ (reference sequence). V dropped 3 bases and J dropped 2; count of bases not matched to a gene: 3. This CDR3 has 14 residues. The CDR3: CASSFGQGTYEQYF. CDR3 bases: TGTGCCAGCAGCTTCGGACAGGGAACCTACGAGCAGTACTTC.

Worth noting for this clone: Because the CDR3's place on the DNA is in doubt, the DNA is left out and the CDR3 is given as listed by TCRdb. The chain employs TRBV6-5 and TRBJ1-5; TRBD1 reflects the table's D call only, with no check against the DNA. The germline CDR1 and CDR2 sequences are MNHEY and SVGAGI. The CDR3 sequence runs 15 residues, both termini included. The CDR3 loop is CASSSSTGGNQPQHF.

In its sample, this clone was seen once. V usage is TRBV11-3 and J usage is TRBJ2-3; 9 positions match TRBD2. The CDR3 contains 18 residues. Germline assignment: CDR1 SGHNT and CDR2 YENEEA. Trimming removed 5 bases from V and 6 bases from J; junction bases left unmatched: 18. The CDR3 sequence is CASSARRASGISSDTQYF. CDR3 DNA sequence: TGTGCCAGCAGCGCGCGGAGGGCTAGCGGGATTTCCTCGGATACGCAGTATTTT.

The chain employs TRBV6-5 and TRBJ2-7, with TRBD2 as a possible D gene (5 bases). CDR3 size: 13 residues. The germline CDR1 and CDR2 sequences are MNHEY and SVGAGI. V lost 10 bases and J lost 0, with 13 bases in between. The CDR3 DNA is TGTGCCACTAGCTCATCAACCTCCTACGAGCAGTACTTC. Protein product: CATSSSTSYEQYF.

This chain connects TRBV29-1 to TRBJ2-7; 9 bases line up with TRBD1. V was pared by 0 bases and J by 2 bases, with 5 bases of the junction left unmatched. This CDR3 comprises 15 residues. Germline assignment: CDR1 SQVTM and CDR2 ANQGSEA. DNA for the CDR3: TGCAGCGTTGAAGACCCGGGACAGGGAACCTACGAGCAGTACTTC. Translating gives CSVEDPGQGTYEQYF.

The chain is built from TRBV28 and TRBJ1-5, with 8 nucleotides matching TRBD1. The CDR3 has 16 residues. CDR1 MDHEN and CDR2 SYDVKM come from the germline V gene. The trim removed 5 bases at V and 0 bases at J, leaving 6 bases unmatched. DNA of the CDR3: TGTGCCAGCAGTCCCAGGACAGGGCGTAGCAATCAGCCCCAGCATTTT. Translating it yields CASSPRTGRSNQPQHF.

This clone was recorded once. The V call is TRBV10-1, the J call TRBJ2-2, with TRBD2 matching 12 bases. CDR3 length: 14 residues. The junction had 1 base not matched to a gene; V was cut back by 5 bases and J by 6 bases. Germline CDR1 WNHNN, CDR2 SYGVQD (reference sequence). CDR3 in amino acids: CASSRLAGAGELFF. CDR3 bases: TGCGCCAGCAGTCGACTAGCGGGGGCCGGGGAGCTGTTTTTT.

This clone was seen more than once but under ten times. The chain recombines TRBV6-5 with TRBJ1-1; 9 bases agree with TRBD1. The CDR3 has 12 residues. Germline CDR1 and CDR2: MNHEY and SVGAGI. With 6 bases clipped from V and 8 bases from J, the junction kept 4 bases outside the gene matches. The CDR3 bases are TGTGCCAGCAGAATTACAGGGGGCGAAGCTTTCTTT. Its protein product is CASRITGGEAFF.

The chain is built from TRBV19 and TRBJ2-3; the D gene is possibly TRBD2 (6 bases). The CDR3 loop spans 16 amino acids. The ends were cut back, 3 bases at V and 2 bases at J, with 15 bases in the middle. The germline gives CDR1 LNHDA, CDR2 SQIVND (reference sequence). DNA of the CDR3: TGTGCCAGTAGTATTGTTTCTAGCGAATACACAGATACGCAGTATTTT. Translating gives CASSIVSSEYTDTQYF. The entire variable domain, with the rest obtained from reference TRBV19 and TRBJ2-3, is as follows: DGGITQSPKYLFRKEGQNVTLSCEQNLNHDAMYWYRQDPGQGLRLIYYSQIVNDFQKGDIAEGYSVSREKKESFPLTVTSAQKNPTAFYLCASSIVSSEYTDTQYFGPGTRLTVL.

The chain joins TRBV6-1 to TRBJ2-7, with TRBD2 matching 16 bases. CDR1 MNHNS and CDR2 SASEGT come from the germline V gene. CDR3 length: 18 amino acids. V was pared by 1 base and J by 2 bases, with 5 bases of the junction left unmatched. For the CDR3, the DNA is TGTGCCAGCAGTGAAGAGGGACTAGCGGGGGGGAAACCCTACGAGCAGTACTTC. Its translation: CASSEEGLAGGKPYEQYF.

The chain has TRBV6-6 and TRBJ2-3; 7 bases line up with TRBD1. Per the germline V gene, CDR1 is MNHNY and CDR2 is SVGAGI (reference sequence). CDR3 size: 13 residues. V shed 8 bases and J 2 bases; nucleotides not matched to a gene: 4. DNA of the CDR3: TGTGCCAGCGGGGACAGATACACAGATACGCAGTATTTT. Its protein is CASGDRYTDTQYF.

The genes are TRBV19 and TRBJ2-3; 9 positions match TRBD1. The CDR3 sequence is 14 residues long. Looked up from germline, CDR1 is LNHDA and CDR2 is SQIVND (reference sequence). The J segment lost 5 bases and the V segment lost 9 bases, leaving 9 bases of the junction unmatched. The CDR3 protein is CASRGDREEDTQYF. Here the CDR3 DNA reads TGTGCCAGCAGGGGGGACAGGGAGGAAGATACGCAGTATTTT.

The chain joins TRBV5-1 to TRBJ1-2; possible D gene TRBD1, 5 bases. Germline assignment: CDR1 SGHRS and CDR2 YFSETQ. The length of the CDR3 is 14 residues. Trimming cost V 4 bases and J 0 bases, with 10 bases left between them. The CDR3 loop reads CASSRDLTNYGYTF. The CDR3 DNA sequence: TGCGCCAGCAGCCGGGACTTAACTAACTATGGCTACACCTTC.

V and J are TRBV9 and TRBJ1-1; D is possibly TRBD1 (5 bases). Looked up from germline, CDR1 is SGDLS and CDR2 is YYNGEE. The CDR3 has 14 residues. Trimming stripped 2 bases from V and 3 bases from J, with 11 bases between. The CDR3 sequence: CASSVSGIDTEAFF. CDR3 nucleotide sequence: TGTGCCAGCAGCGTGTCAGGGATTGACACTGAAGCTTTCTTT.

The chain couples TRBV2 to TRBJ2-3; unclear D gene. Trimming removed 5 bases from V and 6 bases from J, with 9 bases in between. This CDR3 spans 12 amino acids. In germline, CDR1 is SNHLY, CDR2 FYNNEI. The CDR3 nucleotides are TGTGCCAGCAGTTTGTTTGCGGATACGCAGTATTTT. Encoded protein: CASSLFADTQYF.

V gene TRBV21-1 combines with J gene TRBJ2-7; the D call TRBD1 from the table was never checked on the DNA. TRBV21-1 is described as a pseudogene. This CDR3 is 15 amino acids long. The CDR3 here is CASSKGQGVAYEQYF. The CDR3 bases are TGTGCCAGCAGCAAAGGGCAGGGCGTTGCTTACGAGCAGTACTTC.

The genes are TRBV6-5 and TRBJ2-7; the match to TRBD1 covers 7 bases. Germline V gene sequence: CDR1 MNHEY, CDR2 SVGAGI. The CDR3 is 16 residues long. Trimming at V came to 3 bases and at J to 0 bases, leaving 8 bases not matched to a gene. In DNA form, the CDR3 reads TGTGCCAGCAGTTATTTTACTGGACAGGACTCCTACGAGCAGTACTTC. Its translation: CASSYFTGQDSYEQYF.

This sequence joins TRBV19 and TRBJ2-1, with TRBD2 matching 12 bases. The CDR3 has 15 residues. The germline gives CDR1 LNHDA, CDR2 SQIVND (reference sequence). The V gene end was trimmed by 6 bases and the J gene end by 4 bases; junction bases not matched to a gene: 4. This CDR3 reads CASRKTSGSYNEQFF. The CDR3 nucleotides are TGTGCCAGTAGGAAGACTAGCGGGAGTTACAATGAGCAGTTCTTC.

This rearrangement joins TRBV27 to TRBJ1-2, with D possibly TRBD1 on 6 matching bases. Germline lookup yields CDR1 MNHEY and CDR2 SMNVEV (reference sequence). Trimming removed 2 bases at V and 2 bases at J, with 18 bases between. The CDR3 loop spans 17 amino acids. Written as DNA, the CDR3 is TGTGCCAGCAGTTTAGGGCAGGGGAGCATTTACAACTATGGCTACACCTTC. Its protein is CASSLGQGSIYNYGYTF.

The chain links TRBV7-6 to TRBJ1-3, with a tentative D call TRBD1 (6 bases). CDR1 and CDR2 from the germline V gene are SGHVS and FNYEAQ. The CDR3 is 16 amino acids. The ends were cut back, 1 base at V and 3 bases at J, with 13 bases in the middle. The DNA of the CDR3 is TGTGCCAGCAGCTTAGGAGGTGCAGGGGTTGGAAACACCATATATTTT. This translates into CASSLGGAGVGNTIYF.